Listed here are 5 T cell receptor beta chains from one sample, sequenced in a study of shared clonotypes between healthy human individuals. The method was immunoSEQ multiplex PCR; TCRdb's version includes in-frame clones alone and lacks a portion of them. The sample lists roughly 2.5 million clones, more than 80% occurring once. Sample: naive CD4+ T cells sorted from blood. Subset of the sample: CD45RA+ positively selected. The source is a man aged 18 to 29 in good health.

J is TRBJ2-5 and V is TRBV11-2, with a weak D call TRBD1 (5 bases). The DNA end favors TRBJ2-7, so the J call may be wrong. This CDR3 is built from 14 residues. The germline V gene encodes CDR1 SGHAT and CDR2 FQNNGV. This CDR3 reads CASSLAGISYEQYF. The CDR3 DNA is TGTGCCAGCAGCTTAGCAGGGATATCCTACGAGCAGTACTTC.

The chain uses TRBV5-1 and TRBJ2-3; no reliable D call. Germline V gene data show CDR1 as SGHRS and CDR2 as YFSETQ. V lost 0 bases and J lost 1, with 12 bases in between. The CDR3 totals 16 residues. The CDR3 DNA follows: TGCGCCAGCAGCTTGGCCGCCGGGTTGGGCACAGATACGCAGTATTTT. It translates to CASSLAAGLGTDTQYF.

The chain couples TRBV11-3 to TRBJ2-1; 8 bases match TRBD1. CDR1 is SGHNT, CDR2 YENEEA, per germline. The ends lost 6 bases at V and 5 bases at J; junction bases unmatched: 18. The CDR3 totals 18 residues. The CDR3 DNA follows: TGTGCCAGCAGTCAGGCAGGGGGCGCCGGCGGAGTCCACAATGAGCAGTTCTTC. This sequence encodes CASSQAGGAGGVHNEQFF.

The rearrangement uses TRBV18 and TRBJ1-6; D is undetermined. Germline-derived CDR1 and CDR2 are KGHSH and LQKENI. V was shortened by 3 bases and J by 6 bases, with 9 bases between the two germline ends. This CDR3 contains 14 residues. The CDR3 protein is CASSPRASNSPLHF. The CDR3 DNA reads TGTGCCAGCTCACCTAGGGCCTCTAATTCACCCCTCCACTTT.

Comment on this clone: The same CDR3 also results from other DNA sequences found in this sample. This chain joins TRBV7-2 and TRBJ2-2; maybe TRBD2 (6 bases). The CDR3 sequence is 16 residues long. Trimming removed 4 bases from V and 0 bases from J, with 12 bases in between. Germline V gives CDR1 SGHTA, CDR2 FQGNSA. The CDR3 loop reads CASSSRTGANTGELFF. CDR3 in DNA: TGTGCCAGCAGCTCGCGGACGGGGGCGAACACCGGGGAGCTGTTTTTT. Supplemented by reference TRBV7-2 and TRBJ2-2, the full variable domain reads GAGVSQSPSNKVTEKGKDVELRCDPISGHTALYWYRQSLGQGLEFLIYFQGNSAPDKSGLPSDRFSAERTGGSVSTLTIQRTQQEDSAVYLCASSSRTGANTGELFFGEGSRLTVL.